This T cell receptor beta chain was documented in a study of blood T cells in healthy people across ages. Whole-study context: Template-switching capture recovered about one barcoded beta molecule per two T cells.

As for this clonotype: Antigen specificity is unknown. One junction end disagrees with the germline gene, perhaps due to a read error.

It was with a sample-barcoded 5' primer and a J-beta primer mix that a second PCR of roughly 6 to 12 cycles was run. TCRdb re-derived calls from the 5' RACE reads in MiXCR, one entry per CDR3 protein. The repertoire has about 640,000 distinct CDR3 sequences, about 30% of them found once; the top ten carry approximately 15%. The CDR3 sequence is 14 residues long. Germline V gene sequence: CDR1 MNHNS, CDR2 SASEGT. Study findings and constraints: Unsorted PBMCs prevented conclusive naive versus antigen-experienced comparison.

The sample taken for sequencing was blood. This TCR was sampled from a woman of 80 years or more in good health. This chain uses TRBV6-1 with TRBJ1-1, with TRBD1 as a possible D gene (5 bases). The CDR3 is CASNELGPNTEAFF. The CDR3 nucleotides read TGTGCCAGCAATGAATTGGGACCGAACACTGAAGCTTTCTTT.